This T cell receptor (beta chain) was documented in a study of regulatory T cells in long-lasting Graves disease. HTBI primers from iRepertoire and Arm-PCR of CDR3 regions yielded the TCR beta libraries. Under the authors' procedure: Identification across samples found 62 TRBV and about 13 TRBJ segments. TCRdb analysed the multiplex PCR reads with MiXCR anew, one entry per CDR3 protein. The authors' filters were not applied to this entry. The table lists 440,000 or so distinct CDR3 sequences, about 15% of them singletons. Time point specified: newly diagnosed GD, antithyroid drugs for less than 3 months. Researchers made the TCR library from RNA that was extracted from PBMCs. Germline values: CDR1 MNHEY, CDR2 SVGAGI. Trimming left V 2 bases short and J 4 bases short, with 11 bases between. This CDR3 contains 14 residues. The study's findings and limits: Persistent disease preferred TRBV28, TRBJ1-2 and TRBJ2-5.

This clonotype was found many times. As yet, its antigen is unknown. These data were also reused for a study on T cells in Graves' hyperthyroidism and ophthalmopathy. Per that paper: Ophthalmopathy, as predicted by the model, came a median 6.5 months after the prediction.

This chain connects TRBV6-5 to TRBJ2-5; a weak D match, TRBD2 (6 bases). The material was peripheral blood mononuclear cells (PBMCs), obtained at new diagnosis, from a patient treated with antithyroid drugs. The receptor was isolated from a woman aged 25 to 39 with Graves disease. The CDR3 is CASSYGLARETQYF. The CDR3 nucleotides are TGTGCCAGCAGTTACGGGCTAGCGCGAGAGACCCAGTACTTC.